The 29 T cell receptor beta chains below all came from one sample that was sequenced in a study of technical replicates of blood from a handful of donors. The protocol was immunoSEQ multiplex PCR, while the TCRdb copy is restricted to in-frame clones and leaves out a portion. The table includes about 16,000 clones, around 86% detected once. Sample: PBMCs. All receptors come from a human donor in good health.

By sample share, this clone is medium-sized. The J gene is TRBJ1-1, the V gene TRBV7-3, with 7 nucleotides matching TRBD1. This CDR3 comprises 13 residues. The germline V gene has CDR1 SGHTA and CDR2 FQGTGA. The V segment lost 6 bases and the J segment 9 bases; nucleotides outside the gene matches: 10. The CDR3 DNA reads TGTGCCAGCAGGCAATCTGAGGGACAGAAAGCTTTCTTT. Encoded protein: CASRQSEGQKAFF.

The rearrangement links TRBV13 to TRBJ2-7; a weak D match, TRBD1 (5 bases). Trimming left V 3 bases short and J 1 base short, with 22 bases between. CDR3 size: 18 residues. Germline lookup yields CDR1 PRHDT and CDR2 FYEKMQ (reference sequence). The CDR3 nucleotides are TGTGCCAGCAGCTTCCCCCTATTTACAGGTCTGGGGTCCTACGAGCAGTACTTC. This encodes CASSFPLFTGLGSYEQYF. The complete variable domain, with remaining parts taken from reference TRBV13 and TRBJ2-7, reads AAGVIQSPRHLIKEKRETATLKCYPIPRHDTVYWYQQGPGQDPQFLISFYEKMQSDKGSIPDRFSAQQFSDYHSELNMSSLELGDSALYFCASSFPLFTGLGSYEQYFGPGTRLTVT.

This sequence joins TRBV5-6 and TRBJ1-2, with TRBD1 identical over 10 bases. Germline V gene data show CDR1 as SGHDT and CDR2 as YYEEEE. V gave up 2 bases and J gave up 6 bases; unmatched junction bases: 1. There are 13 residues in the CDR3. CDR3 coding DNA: TGTGCCAGCAGCTTAGGACAGGGGGATGGCTACACCTTC. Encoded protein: CASSLGQGDGYTF.

CDR3 DNA sequence: TGTGCCAGCAGTGTTTTAACCGGGAGGAAAGACTACGAGCAGTACTTC. Translating it yields CASSVLTGRKDYEQYF. The chain joins TRBV6-4 to TRBJ2-7, with 7 bases aligning to TRBD2. Unmatched junction bases numbered 12, after V lost 4 bases and J lost 3 bases. Per the germline V gene, CDR1 is MRHNA and CDR2 is SNTAGT. The CDR3 totals 16 residues.

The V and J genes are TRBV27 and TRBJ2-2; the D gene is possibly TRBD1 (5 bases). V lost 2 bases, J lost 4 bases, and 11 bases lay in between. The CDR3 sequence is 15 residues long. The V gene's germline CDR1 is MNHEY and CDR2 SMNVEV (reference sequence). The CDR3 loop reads CASSLVGAITGELFF. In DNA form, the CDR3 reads TGTGCCAGCAGTTTAGTTGGGGCAATCACCGGGGAGCTGTTTTTT.

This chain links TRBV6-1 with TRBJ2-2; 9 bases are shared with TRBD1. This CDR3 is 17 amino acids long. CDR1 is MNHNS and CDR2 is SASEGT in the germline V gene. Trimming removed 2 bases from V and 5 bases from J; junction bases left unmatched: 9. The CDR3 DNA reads TGTGCCAGCAGTGAACCGGGACAGGGAGTAAGAACCGGGGAGCTGTTTTTT. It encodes CASSEPGQGVRTGELFF.

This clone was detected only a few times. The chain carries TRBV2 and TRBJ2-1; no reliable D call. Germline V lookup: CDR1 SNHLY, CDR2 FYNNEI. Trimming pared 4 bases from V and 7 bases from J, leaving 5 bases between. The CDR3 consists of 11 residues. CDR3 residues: CASSGTNEQFF. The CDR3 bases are TGTGCCAGCAGTGGTACTAATGAGCAGTTCTTC.

Here the CDR3 reads CASDTSGRKGEQFF. The CDR3, as DNA: TGTGCCAGTGATACTAGCGGGAGAAAGGGTGAGCAGTTCTTC. V gene TRBV19 combines with J gene TRBJ2-1, with 11 nucleotides matching TRBD2. The V gene end was trimmed by 8 bases and the J gene end by 9 bases; junction bases not matched to a gene: 9. Germline CDR1 reads LNHDA; CDR2 reads SQIVND (reference sequence). The CDR3 is 14 amino acids.

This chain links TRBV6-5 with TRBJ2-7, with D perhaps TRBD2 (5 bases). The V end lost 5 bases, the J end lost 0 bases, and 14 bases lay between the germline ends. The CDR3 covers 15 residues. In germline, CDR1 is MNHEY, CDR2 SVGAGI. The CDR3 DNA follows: TGTGCCAGCAGTGTTCCTAGCCGGAGCTCCTACGAGCAGTACTTC. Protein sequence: CASSVPSRSSYEQYF.

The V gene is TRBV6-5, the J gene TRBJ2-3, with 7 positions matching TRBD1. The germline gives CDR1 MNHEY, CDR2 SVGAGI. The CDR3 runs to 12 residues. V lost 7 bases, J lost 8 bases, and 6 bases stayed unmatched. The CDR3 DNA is TGTGCCAGCAACACAGGGGATGGTACGCAGTATTTT. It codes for CASNTGDGTQYF.

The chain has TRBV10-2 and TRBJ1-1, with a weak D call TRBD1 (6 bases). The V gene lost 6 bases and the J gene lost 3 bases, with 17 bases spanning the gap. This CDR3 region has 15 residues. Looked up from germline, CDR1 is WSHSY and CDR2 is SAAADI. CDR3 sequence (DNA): TGCGCCAGCAGCCCCCCGTGGGGGCAGTACACTGAAGCTTTCTTT. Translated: CASSPPWGQYTEAFF.

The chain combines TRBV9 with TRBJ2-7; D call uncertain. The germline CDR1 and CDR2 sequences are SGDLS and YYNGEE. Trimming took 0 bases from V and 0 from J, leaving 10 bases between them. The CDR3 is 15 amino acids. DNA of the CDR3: TGTGCCAGCAGCGTAGGGCCAACCTTCTCCTACGAGCAGTACTTC. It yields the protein CASSVGPTFSYEQYF.

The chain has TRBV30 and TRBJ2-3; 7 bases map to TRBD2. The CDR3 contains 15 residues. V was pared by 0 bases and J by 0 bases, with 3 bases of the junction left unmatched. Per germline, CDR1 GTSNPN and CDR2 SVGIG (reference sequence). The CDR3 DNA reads TGTGCCTGGAGTGTTTCGACTAGCAGCACAGATACGCAGTATTTT. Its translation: CAWSVSTSSTDTQYF.

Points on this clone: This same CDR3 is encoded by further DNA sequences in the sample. The CDR3 DNA is TGTGCCAGCAGCCAAGTGACTAGCGGGAGTTTAGAGACCCAGTACTTC. Translated, it gives CASSQVTSGSLETQYF. This sequence joins TRBV4-2 and TRBJ2-5, with TRBD2 identical over 12 bases. The CDR3 has 16 residues. J lost 4 bases, V lost 1 base, and 4 bases had no gene match. The germline V gene encodes CDR1 LGHNA and CDR2 YNFKEQ.

Here the CDR3 DNA reads TGTGCCAGCAGCTCGAGACCGACTAGCGGGAACCTCTGGGGAGAGACCCAGTACTTC. It is translated as CASSSRPTSGNLWGETQYF. The genes are TRBV14 and TRBJ2-5; 11 nucleotides align to TRBD2. From germline, CDR1 is SGHDN and CDR2 FVKESK. V dropped 5 bases and J dropped 4; count of bases not matched to a gene: 18. The CDR3 has 19 amino acids.

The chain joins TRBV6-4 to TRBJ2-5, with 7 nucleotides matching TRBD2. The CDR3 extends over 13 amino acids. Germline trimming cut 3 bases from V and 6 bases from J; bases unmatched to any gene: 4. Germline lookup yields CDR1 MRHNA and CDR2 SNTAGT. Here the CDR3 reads CASSEGGGQTQYF. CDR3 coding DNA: TGTGCCAGCAGTGAGGGGGGGGGACAGACCCAGTACTTC.

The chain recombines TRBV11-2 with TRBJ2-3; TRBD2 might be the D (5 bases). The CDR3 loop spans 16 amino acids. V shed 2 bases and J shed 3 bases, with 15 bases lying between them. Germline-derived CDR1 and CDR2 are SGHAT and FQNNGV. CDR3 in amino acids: CASSLFGAGSTDTQYF. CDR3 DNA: TGTGCCAGCAGCTTATTTGGCGCGGGCTCTACAGATACGCAGTATTTT.

The CDR3 is CASSFAGTSGNGELFF. The CDR3 nucleotides read TGTGCCAGCAGTTTTGCCGGGACTAGCGGGAACGGGGAGCTGTTTTTT. This chain connects TRBV6-5 to TRBJ2-2; TRBD2 agrees at 13 bases. Germline V gene lookup returns CDR1 MNHEY and CDR2 SVGAGI. The CDR3 is made up of 16 amino acids. V lost 4 bases and J lost 7; bases outside the gene matches: 6.

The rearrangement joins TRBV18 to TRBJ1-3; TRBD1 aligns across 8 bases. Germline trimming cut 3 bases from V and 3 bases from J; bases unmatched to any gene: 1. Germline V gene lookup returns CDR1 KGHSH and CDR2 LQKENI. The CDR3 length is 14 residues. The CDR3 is CASSPDRDGNTIYF. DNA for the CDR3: TGTGCCAGCTCACCGGACAGGGATGGAAACACCATATATTTT.

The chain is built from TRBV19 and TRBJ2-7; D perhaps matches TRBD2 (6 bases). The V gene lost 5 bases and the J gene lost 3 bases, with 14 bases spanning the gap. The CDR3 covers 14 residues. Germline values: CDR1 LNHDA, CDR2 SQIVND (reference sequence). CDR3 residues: CASSRGAGSYEQYF. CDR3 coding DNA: TGTGCCAGTAGTCGCGGGGCGGGCAGCTACGAGCAGTACTTC.

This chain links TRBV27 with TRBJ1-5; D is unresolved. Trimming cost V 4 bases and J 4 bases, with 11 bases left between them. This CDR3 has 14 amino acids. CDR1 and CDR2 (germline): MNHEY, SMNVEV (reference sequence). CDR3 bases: TGTGCCAGCAGTTCAGCAGACGGGAATCAGCCCCAGCATTTT. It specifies CASSSADGNQPQHF.

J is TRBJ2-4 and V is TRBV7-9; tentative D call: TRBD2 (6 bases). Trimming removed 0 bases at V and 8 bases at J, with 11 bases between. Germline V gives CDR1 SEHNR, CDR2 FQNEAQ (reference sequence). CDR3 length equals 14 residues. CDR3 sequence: CASSLARERDIQYF. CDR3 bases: TGTGCCAGCAGCTTAGCTAGGGAGCGGGACATTCAGTACTTC. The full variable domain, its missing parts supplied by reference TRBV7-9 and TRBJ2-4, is DTGVSQNPRHKITKRGQNVTFRCDPISEHNRLYWYRQTLGQGPEFLTYFQNEAQLEKSRLLSDRFSAERPKGSFSTLEIQRTEQGDSAMYLCASSLARERDIQYFGAGTRLSVL.

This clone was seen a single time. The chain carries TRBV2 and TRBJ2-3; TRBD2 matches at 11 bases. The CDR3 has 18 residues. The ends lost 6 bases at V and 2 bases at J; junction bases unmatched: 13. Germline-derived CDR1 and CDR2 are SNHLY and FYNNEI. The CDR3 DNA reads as TGTGCCAGCAGCCTACCTACGGGACTAGCGGAGCACACAGATACGCAGTATTTT. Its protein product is CASSLPTGLAEHTDTQYF.

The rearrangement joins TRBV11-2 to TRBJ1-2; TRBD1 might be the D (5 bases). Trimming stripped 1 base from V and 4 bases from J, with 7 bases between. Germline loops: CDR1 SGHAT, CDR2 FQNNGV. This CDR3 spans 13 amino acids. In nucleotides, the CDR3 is TGTGCCAGCAGCTTAGGGGGCGCCTATGGCTACACCTTC. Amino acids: CASSLGGAYGYTF.

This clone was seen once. CDR3 residues: CASSLAVQSTDTQYF. The CDR3, as DNA: TGCGCCAGCAGCTTGGCTGTGCAGAGCACAGATACGCAGTATTTT. The rearrangement links TRBV5-1 to TRBJ2-3; D is ambiguous. The CDR3 loop spans 15 amino acids. The V gene's germline CDR1 is SGHRS and CDR2 YFSETQ. V was shortened by 0 bases and J by 0 bases, with 8 bases between the two germline ends.

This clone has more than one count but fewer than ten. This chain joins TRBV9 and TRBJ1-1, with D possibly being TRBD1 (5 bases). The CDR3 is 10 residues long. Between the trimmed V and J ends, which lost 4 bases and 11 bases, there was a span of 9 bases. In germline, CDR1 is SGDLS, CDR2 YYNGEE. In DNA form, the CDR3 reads TGTGCCAGCAGCACCAACAGGGCTTTCTTT. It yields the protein CASSTNRAFF. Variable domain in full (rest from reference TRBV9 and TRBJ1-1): DSGVTQTPKHLITATGQRVTLRCSPRSGDLSVYWYQQSLDQGLQFLIQYYNGEERAKGNILERFSAQQFPDLHSELNLSSLELGDSALYFCASSTNRAFFGQGTRLTVV.

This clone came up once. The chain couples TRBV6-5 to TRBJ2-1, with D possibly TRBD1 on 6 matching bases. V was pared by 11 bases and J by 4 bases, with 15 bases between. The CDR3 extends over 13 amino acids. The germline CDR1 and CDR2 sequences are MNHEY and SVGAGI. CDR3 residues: CAAWTATYNEQFF. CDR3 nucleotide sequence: TGTGCCGCCTGGACAGCTACTTACAATGAGCAGTTCTTC.

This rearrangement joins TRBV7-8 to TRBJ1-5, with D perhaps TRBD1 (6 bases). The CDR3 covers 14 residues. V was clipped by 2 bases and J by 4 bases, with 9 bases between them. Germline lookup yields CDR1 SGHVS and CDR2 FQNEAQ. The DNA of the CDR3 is TGTGCCAGCAGCTTATTCACAGGGAATCAGCCCCAGCATTTT. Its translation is CASSLFTGNQPQHF.

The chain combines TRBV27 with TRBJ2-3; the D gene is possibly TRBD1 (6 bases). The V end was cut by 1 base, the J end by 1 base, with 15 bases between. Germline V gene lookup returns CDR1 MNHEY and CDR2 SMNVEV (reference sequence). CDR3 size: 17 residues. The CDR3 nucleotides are TGTGCCAGCAGTTTATTTGGACAGAGCCATCGCACAGATACGCAGTATTTT. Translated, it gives CASSLFGQSHRTDTQYF.